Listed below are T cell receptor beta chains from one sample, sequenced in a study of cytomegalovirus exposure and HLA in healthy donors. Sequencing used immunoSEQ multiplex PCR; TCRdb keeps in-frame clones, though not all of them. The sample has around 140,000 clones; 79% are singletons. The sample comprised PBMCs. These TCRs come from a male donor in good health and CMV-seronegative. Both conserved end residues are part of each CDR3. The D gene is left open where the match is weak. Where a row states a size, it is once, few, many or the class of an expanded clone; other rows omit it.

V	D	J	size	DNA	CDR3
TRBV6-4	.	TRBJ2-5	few	TGTGCCAGCAGTGCAGGGGCAGGGGGGCAAGAGACCCAGTACTTC	CASSAGAGGQETQYF
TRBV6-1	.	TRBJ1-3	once	TGTGCCAGCACCCCTGTCAGGGGAGACCGAAACACCATATATTTT	CASTPVRGDRNTIYF
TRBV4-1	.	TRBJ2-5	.	TGCGCCAGCAGCCAAGAAGGAGACGAAAGCTGGGAGACCCAGTACTTC	CASSQEGDESWETQYF
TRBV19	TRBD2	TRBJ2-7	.	TGTGCCAGTAGTATAGGGCTAGCGGGGTTCGAGCAGTACTTC	CASSIGLAGFEQYF
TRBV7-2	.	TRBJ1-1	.	TGTGCCAGCACTCCGGGGAGGTCCCCAGTGAAGGGTGAAGCTTTCTTT	CASTPGRSPVKGEAFF
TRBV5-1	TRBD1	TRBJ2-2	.	TGCGCCAGCAGCTCACAGTGGGGACAGGGGTACACCGGGGAGCTGTTTTTT	CASSSQWGQGYTGELFF
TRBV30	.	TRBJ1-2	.	TGTGCCTGGAGTGTACCACCCGGGGGTGTTAGCTACACCTTC	CAWSVPPGGVSYTF
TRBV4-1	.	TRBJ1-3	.	TGCGCCAGCAGCCACCCGTGGGGCAGGGTCGGTGGAAACACCATATATTTT	CASSHPWGRVGGNTIYF
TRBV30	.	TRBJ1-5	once	TGTGCCTGGACCACCCGGGAGGGCAATCAGCCCCAGCATTTT	CAWTTREGNQPQHF
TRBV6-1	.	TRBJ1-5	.	TGTGCCAGCAGATCACAGGGTCTGGGGCCCCAGCATTTT	CASRSQGLGPQHF
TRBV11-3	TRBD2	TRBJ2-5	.	TGTGCCAGCAGTCGAGGGACTAGCGGGGTAACAGAGACCCAGTACTTC	CASSRGTSGVTETQYF
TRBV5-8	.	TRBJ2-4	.	TGTGCCAGCAGCCTCCCCGGGGCCAAAAACATTCAGTACTTC	CASSLPGAKNIQYF
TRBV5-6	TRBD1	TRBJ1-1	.	TGTGCCAGCAGCTCGGACAGGCCCACTGAAGCTTTCTTT	CASSSDRPTEAFF
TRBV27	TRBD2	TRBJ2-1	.	TGTGCCAGCAATGCGGGGGGGTCCAATGAGCAGTTCTTC	CASNAGGSNEQFF
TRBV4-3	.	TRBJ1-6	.	TGCGCCAGCAGCCAAGATGGCAGGGAGGCTTCACCCCTCCACTTT	CASSQDGREASPLHF
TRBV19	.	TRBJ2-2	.	TGTGCCAGTATTCCAAACGGACAGCTGATTTTGAACACCGGGGAGCTGTTTTTT	CASIPNGQLILNTGELFF
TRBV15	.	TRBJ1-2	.	TGTGCCACCTTCGACAGCCTTACTAACTATGGCTACACCTTC	CATFDSLTNYGYTF
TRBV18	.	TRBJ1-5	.	TGTGCCAGCTCACCCGACAGGAATAGTAATCAGCCCCAGCATTTT	CASSPDRNSNQPQHF
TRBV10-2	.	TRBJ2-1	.	TGCGCCAGCTCCCCGGGAGCAAGCAATGAGCAGTTCTTC	CASSPGASNEQFF
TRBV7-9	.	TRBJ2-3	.	TGTGCCAGCTCGAGGACAGCCGGGGTAGATACGCAGTATTTT	CASSRTAGVDTQYF
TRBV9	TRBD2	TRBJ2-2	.	TGTGCCAGCAGCTCTCCGGGACTAGCGGGGGGCCTGAACACCGGGGAGCTGTTTTTT	CASSSPGLAGGLNTGELFF
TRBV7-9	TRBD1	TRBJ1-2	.	TGTGCCAGCAGCCAGGGGTCAGGGGGCAAACTCTATGGCTACACCTTC	CASSQGSGGKLYGYTF
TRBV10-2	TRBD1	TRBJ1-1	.	TGCGCCAGCAGTGAGTATATAGGACAGGTCCACACTGAAGCTTTCTTT	CASSEYIGQVHTEAFF
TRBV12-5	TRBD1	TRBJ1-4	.	TGTGCTAGTGGGCAACGAGGGGGCGCGGGTGAAAAACTGTTTTTT	CASGQRGGAGEKLFF
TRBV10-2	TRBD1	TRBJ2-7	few	TGCGCCAGCGGTACCGGGACAGACCCCTACGAGCAGTACTTC	CASGTGTDPYEQYF
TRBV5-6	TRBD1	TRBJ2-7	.	TGTGCCAGCAGCCCGGGACAGGGGGCCTACGAGCAGTACTTC	CASSPGQGAYEQYF
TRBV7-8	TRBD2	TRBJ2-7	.	TGTGCCAGCAGCATCAGACCGGGACTAGCGGGGGAAGAGCAGTACTTC	CASSIRPGLAGEEQYF
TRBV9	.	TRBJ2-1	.	TGTGCCAGCAGCGCCGCGGGCAGCTCCTACAATGAGCAGTTCTTC	CASSAAGSSYNEQFF
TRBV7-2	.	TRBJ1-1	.	TGTGCCAGCAGCAGGGGGGGACAGAACACTGAAGCTTTCTTT	CASSRGGQNTEAFF
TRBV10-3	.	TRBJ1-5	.	TGTGCCATCAACTCTTATAGCAATCAGCCCCAGCATTTT	CAINSYSNQPQHF
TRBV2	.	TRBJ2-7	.	TGTGCCAGCAGTGAAGGGGACATCGTCGAGCAGTACTTC	CASSEGDIVEQYF
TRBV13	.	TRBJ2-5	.	TGTGCCAGCAGCGCCGGGGGTGAGACCCAGTACTTC	CASSAGGETQYF
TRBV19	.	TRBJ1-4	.	TGTGCCAGTAGTATAGATCGGGGGGAAAAACTGTTTTTT	CASSIDRGEKLFF
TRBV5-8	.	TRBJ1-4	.	TGTGCCAGCAGCTCCGGGACACGATACGAAAAACTGTTTTTT	CASSSGTRYEKLFF
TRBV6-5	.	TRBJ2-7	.	TGTGCCAGCAGTTACTCGGGCCTTAGGGGCTCCTACGAGCAGTACTTC	CASSYSGLRGSYEQYF
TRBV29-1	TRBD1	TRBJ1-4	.	TGCAGCGTTGAAAAAACAGGGGGTACTAATGAAAAACTGTTTTTT	CSVEKTGGTNEKLFF
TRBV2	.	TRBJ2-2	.	TGTGCCAGCACCCAGGGACTTCCCCCGAACACCGGGGAGCTGTTTTTT	CASTQGLPPNTGELFF
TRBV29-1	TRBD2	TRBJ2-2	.	TGCAGCGTTGATTCCGGGACTAGCGGGGTAGGGGAGCTGTTTTTT	CSVDSGTSGVGELFF
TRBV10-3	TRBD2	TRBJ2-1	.	TGTGCCATCAGATCTGGCGGGGGGGGTGAGCAGTTCTTC	CAIRSGGGGEQFF
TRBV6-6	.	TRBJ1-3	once	TGTGCCAGCAGGGGGACCCGGGGGGGAAACACCATATATTTT	CASRGTRGGNTIYF
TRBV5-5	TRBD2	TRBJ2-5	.	TGTGCCAGCAGCTTGGTTCCGGGGGGGCTACAAGAGACCCAGTACTTC	CASSLVPGGLQETQYF
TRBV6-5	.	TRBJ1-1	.	TGTGCCAGCAGTTACTCCAGGACTAGGAACACTGAAGCTTTCTTT	CASSYSRTRNTEAFF
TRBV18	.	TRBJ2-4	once	TGTGCCAGCTCACTCTATTCCGCGGACATTCAGTACTTC	CASSLYSADIQYF
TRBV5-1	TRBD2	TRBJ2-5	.	TGCGCCAGCAGCTTACAGGTTTTCGGGGGGGAGACCCAGTACTTC	CASSLQVFGGETQYF
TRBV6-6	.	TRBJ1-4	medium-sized	TGTGCCGTTCGAGTAGGTGACAGCAGAGAAAAACTGTTTTTT	CAVRVGDSREKLFF
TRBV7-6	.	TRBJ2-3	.	TGTGCCAGCAGCTTAGGACACCTCGATACGCAGTATTTT	CASSLGHLDTQYF
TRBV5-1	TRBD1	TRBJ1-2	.	TGCGCCAGCAGGGATGGGACAGCTAACTATGGCTACACCTTC	CASRDGTANYGYTF
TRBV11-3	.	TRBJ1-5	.	TGTGCCAGCACTATCCGGGTTGATAGCAATCAGCCCCAGCATTTT	CASTIRVDSNQPQHF
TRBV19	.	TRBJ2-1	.	TGTGCCAGTAGTATAGGCACAAGCTACAATGAGCAGTTCTTC	CASSIGTSYNEQFF
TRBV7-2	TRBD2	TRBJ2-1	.	TGTGCCAGCAGCTTTAGCGGGGGGGCCCTCTACAATGAGCAGTTCTTC	CASSFSGGALYNEQFF
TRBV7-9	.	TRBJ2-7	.	TGTGCCAGCAGCTCTCCCCTCGGGGTCTCCTACGAGCAGTACTTC	CASSSPLGVSYEQYF
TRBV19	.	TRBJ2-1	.	TGTGCCAGTAGTCCGGGACTCCAATCCAATGAGCAGTTCTTC	CASSPGLQSNEQFF
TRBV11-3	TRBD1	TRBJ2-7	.	TGTGCCAGCAGCTTAGTCCCCGGGACAGGGTCTCCTATACGCTACGAGCAGTACTTC	CASSLVPGTGSPIRYEQYF